This is a list of T cell receptor beta chains from one sample in a study of T-cell memory formation after mild COVID-19. TCRdb called the 5' RACE reads again in MiXCR, with one record for every CDR3 protein. The data contain some 300,000 distinct CDR3 sequences, 20% to 25% of them seen just once; the ten biggest clones take up under 25%. Material: PBMCs or a T cell subset sorted from them (not recorded which). The receptors come from a man between 18 and 29 years old who had mild COVID-19 (a few samples of this study predate the infection). Cell type and time point are not known. Both conserved end residues are part of each CDR3. The order of the fields is V gene, clone size, J gene, D gene, CDR3 protein, CDR3 DNA. D genes are given only for firm matches. Expanded clones are given a class, and other clones once, few, many or no size at all.

>TRBV6-2/TRBV6-3|.|TRBJ2-5|.
CASSPGQLETQYF
TGTGCCAGCAGCCCCGGACAGTTAGAGACCCAGTACTTC
>TRBV5-1|many|TRBJ2-2|.
CASSRATNTGELFF
TGCGCCAGCAGTAGGGCCACGAACACCGGGGAGCTGTTTTTT
>TRBV12-3/TRBV12-4|many|TRBJ1-5|.
CASSGRTQPQHF
TGTGCCAGCAGCGGACGGACTCAGCCCCAGCATTTT
>TRBV7-8|few|TRBJ1-1|.
CASSLEQQAFF
TGTGCCAGCAGCTTAGAACAGCAAGCTTTCTTT
>TRBV5-4|.|TRBJ2-5|.
CASSLAGVGWETQYF
TGTGCCAGCAGCTTGGCAGGGGTGGGCTGGGAGACCCAGTACTTC
>TRBV6-5|many|TRBJ2-7|TRBD2
CASGWLAGGKSSYEQYF
TGTGCCAGCGGGTGGCTAGCGGGGGGAAAAAGCTCCTACGAGCAGTACTTC
>TRBV18|few|TRBJ2-7|.
CASSPPGFYEQYF
TGTGCCAGCTCACCACCGGGATTCTACGAGCAGTACTTC
>TRBV12-3/TRBV12-4|.|TRBJ2-7|.
CASTEYSGLMSEQYF
TGTGCCAGCACGGAGTATTCAGGGCTTATGAGTGAGCAGTACTTC
>TRBV20-1|many|TRBJ1-1|.
CSASDGFMNTEAFF
TGCAGTGCTAGTGACGGATTCATGAACACTGAAGCTTTCTTT
>TRBV4-3|few|TRBJ1-2|.
CASSPIGGSGYTF
TGCGCCAGCAGCCCGATTGGGGGCTCTGGCTACACCTTC
>TRBV5-1|few|TRBJ1-6|.
CASSSRTLGNSPLHF
TGCGCCAGCAGCTCGAGGACACTGGGTAATTCACCCCTCCACTTT
>TRBV7-3|.|TRBJ2-2|.
CASSSQHAGELFF
TGTGCCAGCAGCTCACAGCACGCCGGTGAGCTGTTTTTT
>TRBV7-9|few|TRBJ2-5|.
CASSLVVARGTQYF
TGTGCCAGCAGCTTAGTGGTGGCAAGAGGGACCCAGTACTTC
>TRBV24-1|.|TRBJ2-3|.
CATAPASTDTQYF
TGTGCCACCGCCCCCGCCAGCACAGATACGCAGTATTTT
>TRBV4-1|.|TRBJ1-3|.
CASSQEAGLLSGNTIYF
TGCGCCAGCAGCCAAGAAGCAGGACTTCTCTCTGGAAACACCATATATTTT
>TRBV7-2|.|TRBJ2-2|TRBD1
CASSPDRANTGELFF
TGTGCCAGCAGCCCAGACAGGGCGAACACCGGGGAGCTGTTTTTT
>TRBV5-6|few|TRBJ2-3|.
CASGVGTDTQYF
TGTGCCAGCGGGGTGGGCACAGATACGCAGTATTTT
>TRBV2|few|TRBJ1-2|TRBD1
CASRGTGAGGYTF
TGTGCCAGCAGGGGGACAGGGGCCGGCGGCTACACCTTC
>TRBV11-2|.|TRBJ2-7|TRBD2
CASSSLAGGNYEQYF
TGTGCCAGCAGCTCGCTAGCGGGGGGTAACTACGAGCAGTACTTC
>TRBV4-2|.|TRBJ2-5|TRBD2
CASSQDRRGGTQYF
TGTGCCAGCAGCCAAGATAGGCGGGGGGGGACCCAGTACTTC
>TRBV4-2|few|TRBJ2-5|.
CASSQDYDETQYF
TGTGCCAGCAGCCAAGATTACGATGAGACCCAGTACTTC
>TRBV5-1|many|TRBJ1-2|.
CASSLEGSNYGYTF
TGCGCCAGCAGCTTGGAGGGGTCGAACTATGGCTACACCTTC
>TRBV30|.|TRBJ2-1|TRBD2
CAWRGSWTSGGSYNEQFF
TGTGCCTGGAGAGGTTCCTGGACTAGCGGGGGATCCTACAATGAGCAGTTCTTC
>TRBV4-3|.|TRBJ2-2|TRBD2
CASSQAGGTNTGELFF
TGCGCCAGCAGCCAAGCGGGGGGAACGAACACCGGGGAGCTGTTTTTT